This T cell receptor beta chain came from a study of T-cell reconstitution after alpha-beta-depleted transplantation in children. General study results and limits: One year after transplant, T-cell counts and diversity came mostly from newly produced T cells. Reportedly, alpha-beta T cells present about two months post-transplant originated from several hundred expanded clones of graft origin. Some patients owed their high day-60 TCRbeta diversity to surviving recipient T cells and thymic progenitors.

A library of TCRbeta sequences, prepared with unique molecular identifiers, was generated. TCRdb fed the PCR reads into MiXCR, producing one record per CDR3 protein. The data show around 200,000 distinct CDR3 sequences, 9.5% to 13% seen once. This clonotype was seen ten or more times. Its antigen is unidentified. V shed 2 bases and J shed 8 bases, with 9 bases lying between them. Looked up from germline, CDR1 is LGHDT and CDR2 is YNNKEL (reference sequence). This CDR3 is 12 amino acids long. The TCR originated in a child under two years old with acute myeloid leukemia, due to receive a stem cell transplant. The chain is built from TRBV3-1 and TRBJ2-5; D is unresolved. Source: PBMCs, taken before TCRalphabeta/CD19-depleted stem cell transplant. For the CDR3, the DNA is TGTGCCAGCAGCCAAAGTCGCCTAACCCAGTACTTC. This gives the protein CASSQSRLTQYF.